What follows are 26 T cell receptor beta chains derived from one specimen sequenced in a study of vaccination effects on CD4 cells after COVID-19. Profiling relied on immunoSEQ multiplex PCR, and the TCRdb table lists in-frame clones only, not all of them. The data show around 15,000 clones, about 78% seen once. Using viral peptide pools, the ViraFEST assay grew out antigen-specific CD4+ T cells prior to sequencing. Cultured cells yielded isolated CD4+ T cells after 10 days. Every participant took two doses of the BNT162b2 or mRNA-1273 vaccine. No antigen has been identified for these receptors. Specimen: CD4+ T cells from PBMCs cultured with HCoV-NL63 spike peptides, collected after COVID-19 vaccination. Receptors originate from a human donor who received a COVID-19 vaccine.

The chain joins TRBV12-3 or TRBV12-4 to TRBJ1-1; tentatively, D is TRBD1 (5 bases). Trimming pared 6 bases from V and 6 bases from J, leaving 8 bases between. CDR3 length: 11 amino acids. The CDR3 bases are TGTGCCAGCAGGTACAGGTCTGAAGCTTTCTTT. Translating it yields CASRYRSEAFF.

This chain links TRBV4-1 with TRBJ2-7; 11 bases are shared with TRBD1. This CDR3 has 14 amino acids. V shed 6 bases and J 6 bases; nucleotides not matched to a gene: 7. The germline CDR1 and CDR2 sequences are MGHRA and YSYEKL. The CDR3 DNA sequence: TGCGCCAGCAGTCGGGACAGGGGGTCACCCGAGCAGTACTTC. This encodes CASSRDRGSPEQYF.

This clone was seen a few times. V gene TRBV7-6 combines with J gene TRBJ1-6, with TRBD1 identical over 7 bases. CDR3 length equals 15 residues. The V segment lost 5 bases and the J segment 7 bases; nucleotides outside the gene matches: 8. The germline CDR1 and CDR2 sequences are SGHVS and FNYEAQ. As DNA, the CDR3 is TGTGCCAGCAGCCCCCTGAGGGGGCTCAATTCACCCCTCCACTTT. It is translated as CASSPLRGLNSPLHF.

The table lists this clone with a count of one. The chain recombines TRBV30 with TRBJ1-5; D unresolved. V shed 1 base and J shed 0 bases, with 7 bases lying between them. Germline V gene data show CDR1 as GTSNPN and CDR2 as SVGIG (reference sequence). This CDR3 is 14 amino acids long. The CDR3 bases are TGTGCCTGGAGTGGAGGGAATAGCAATCAGCCCCAGCATTTT. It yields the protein CAWSGGNSNQPQHF.

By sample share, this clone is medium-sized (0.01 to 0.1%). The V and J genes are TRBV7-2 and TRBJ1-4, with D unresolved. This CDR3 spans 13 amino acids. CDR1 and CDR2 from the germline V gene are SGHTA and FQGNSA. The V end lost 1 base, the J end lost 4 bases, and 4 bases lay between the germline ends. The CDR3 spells CASSLELNEKLFF. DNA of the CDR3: TGTGCCAGCAGCTTAGAGCTTAATGAAAAACTGTTTTTT.

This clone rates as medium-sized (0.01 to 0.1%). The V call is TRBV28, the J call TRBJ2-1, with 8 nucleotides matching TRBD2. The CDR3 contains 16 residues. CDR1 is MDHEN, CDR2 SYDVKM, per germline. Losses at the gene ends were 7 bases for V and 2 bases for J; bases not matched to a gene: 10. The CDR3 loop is CASTPMVAGTYNEQFF. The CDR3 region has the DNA TGTGCCAGCACTCCCATGGTAGCGGGGACCTACAATGAGCAGTTCTTC.

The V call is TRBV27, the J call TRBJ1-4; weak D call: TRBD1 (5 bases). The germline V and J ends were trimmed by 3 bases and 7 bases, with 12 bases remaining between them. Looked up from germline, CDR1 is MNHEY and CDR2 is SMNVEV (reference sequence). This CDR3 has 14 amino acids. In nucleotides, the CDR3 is TGTGCCAGCAGTTTCGGGGGTCTGGGTGAAAAACTGTTTTTT. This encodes CASSFGGLGEKLFF.

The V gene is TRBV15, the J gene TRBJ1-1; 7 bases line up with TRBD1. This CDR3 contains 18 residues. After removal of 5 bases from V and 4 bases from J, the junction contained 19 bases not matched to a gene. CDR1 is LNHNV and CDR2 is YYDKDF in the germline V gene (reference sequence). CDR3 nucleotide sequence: TGTGCCACCAGCCGACGACCATTGGACAGGTACATGCCCACTGAAGCTTTCTTT. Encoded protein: CATSRRPLDRYMPTEAFF.

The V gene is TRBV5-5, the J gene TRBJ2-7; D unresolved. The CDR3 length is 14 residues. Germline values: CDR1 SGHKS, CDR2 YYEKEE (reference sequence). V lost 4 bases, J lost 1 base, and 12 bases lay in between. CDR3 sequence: CASSLTSLSYEQYF. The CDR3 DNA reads TGTGCCAGCAGCCTGACGAGTCTATCCTACGAGCAGTACTTC.

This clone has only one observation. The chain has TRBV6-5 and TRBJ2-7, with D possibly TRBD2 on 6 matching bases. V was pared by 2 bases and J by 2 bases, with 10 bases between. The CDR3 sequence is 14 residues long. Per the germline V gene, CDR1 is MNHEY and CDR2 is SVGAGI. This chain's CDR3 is CASSYAGLAYEQYF. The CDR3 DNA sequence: TGTGCCAGCAGTTACGCGGGGTTGGCCTACGAGCAGTACTTC.

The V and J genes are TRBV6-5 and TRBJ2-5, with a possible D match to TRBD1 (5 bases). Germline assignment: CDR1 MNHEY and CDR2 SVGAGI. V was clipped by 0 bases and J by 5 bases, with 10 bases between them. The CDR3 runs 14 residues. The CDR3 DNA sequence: TGTGCCAGCAGTTACTCGACGGCAGGGGAGACCCAGTACTTC. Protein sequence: CASSYSTAGETQYF.

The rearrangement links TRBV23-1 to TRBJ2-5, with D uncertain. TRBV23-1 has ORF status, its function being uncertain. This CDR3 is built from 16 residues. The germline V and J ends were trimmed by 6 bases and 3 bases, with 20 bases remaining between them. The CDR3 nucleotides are TGCGCCAGCAGCCCCCCTTATGATGTGGCGAAAGAGACCCAGTACTTC. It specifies CASSPPYDVAKETQYF.

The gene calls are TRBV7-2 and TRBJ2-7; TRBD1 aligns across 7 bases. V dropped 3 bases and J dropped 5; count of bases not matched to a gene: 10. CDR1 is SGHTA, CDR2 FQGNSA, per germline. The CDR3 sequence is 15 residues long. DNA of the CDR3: TGTGCCAGCAGCTTGACCTGGACAGGCAGGAACGAGCAGTACTTC. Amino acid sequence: CASSLTWTGRNEQYF.

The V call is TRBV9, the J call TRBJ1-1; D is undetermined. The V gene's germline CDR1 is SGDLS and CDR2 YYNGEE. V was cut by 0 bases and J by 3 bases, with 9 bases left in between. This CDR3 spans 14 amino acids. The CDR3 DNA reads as TGTGCCAGCAGCGTAGGCGGGTGGGACACTGAAGCTTTCTTT. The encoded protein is CASSVGGWDTEAFF.

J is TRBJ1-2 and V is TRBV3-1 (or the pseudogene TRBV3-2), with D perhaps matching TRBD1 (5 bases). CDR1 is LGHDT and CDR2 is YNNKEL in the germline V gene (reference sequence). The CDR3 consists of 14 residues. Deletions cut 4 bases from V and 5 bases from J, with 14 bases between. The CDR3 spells CASSLGRGPYGYTF. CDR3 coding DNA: TGTGCCAGCAGCCTAGGACGGGGACCTTATGGCTACACCTTC.

The CDR3 DNA follows: TGTGCCAGCAGGGGGACAGGATTGAACACTGAAGCTTTCTTT. The encoded protein is CASRGTGLNTEAFF. The J gene is TRBJ1-1, the V gene TRBV6-5, with 8 bases fitting TRBD1. The CDR3 is 14 amino acids. Looked up from germline, CDR1 is MNHEY and CDR2 is SVGAGI. The V gene end was trimmed by 6 bases and the J gene end by 0 bases; junction bases not matched to a gene: 3.

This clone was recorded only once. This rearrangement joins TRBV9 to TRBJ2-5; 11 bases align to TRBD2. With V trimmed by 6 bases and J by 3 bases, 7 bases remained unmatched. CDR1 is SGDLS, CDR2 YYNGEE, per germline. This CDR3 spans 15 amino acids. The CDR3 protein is CASTLAGGREETQYF. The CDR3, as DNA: TGTGCCAGCACCCTAGCGGGGGGCAGGGAAGAGACCCAGTACTTC.

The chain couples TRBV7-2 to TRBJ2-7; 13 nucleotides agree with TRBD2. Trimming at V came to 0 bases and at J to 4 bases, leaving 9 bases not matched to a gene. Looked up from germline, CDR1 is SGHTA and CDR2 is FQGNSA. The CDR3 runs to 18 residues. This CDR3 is CASSLAWGGTSGTYEQYF. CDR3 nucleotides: TGTGCCAGCAGCTTAGCGTGGGGGGGGACTAGCGGGACATACGAGCAGTACTTC.

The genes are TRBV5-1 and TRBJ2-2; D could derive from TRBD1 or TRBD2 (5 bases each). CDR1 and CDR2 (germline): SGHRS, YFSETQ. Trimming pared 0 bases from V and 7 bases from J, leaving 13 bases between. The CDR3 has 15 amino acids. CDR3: CASSLAGRDDGELFF. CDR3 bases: TGCGCCAGCAGCTTGGCGGGGCGTGATGACGGGGAGCTGTTTTTT.

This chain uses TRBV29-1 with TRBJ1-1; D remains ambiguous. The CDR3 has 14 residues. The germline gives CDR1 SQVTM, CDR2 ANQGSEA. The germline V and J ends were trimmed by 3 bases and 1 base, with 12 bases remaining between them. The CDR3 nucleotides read TGCAGCGTTGAGTCGTACCGTAGGAACACTGAAGCTTTCTTT. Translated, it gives CSVESYRRNTEAFF.

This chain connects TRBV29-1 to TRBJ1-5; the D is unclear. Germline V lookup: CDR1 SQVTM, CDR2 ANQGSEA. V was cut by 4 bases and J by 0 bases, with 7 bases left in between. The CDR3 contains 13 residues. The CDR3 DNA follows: TGCAGCGTTGGGCAGAATAGCAATCAGCCCCAGCATTTT. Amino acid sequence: CSVGQNSNQPQHF.

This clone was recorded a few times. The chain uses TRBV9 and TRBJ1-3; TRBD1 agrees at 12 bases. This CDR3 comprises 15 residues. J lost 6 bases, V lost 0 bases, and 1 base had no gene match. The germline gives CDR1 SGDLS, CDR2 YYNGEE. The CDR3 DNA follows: TGTGCCAGCAGCGTAGAGGGACAGGGGGCAAACACCATATATTTT. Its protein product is CASSVEGQGANTIYF. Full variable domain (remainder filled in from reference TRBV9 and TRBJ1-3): DSGVTQTPKHLITATGQRVTLRCSPRSGDLSVYWYQQSLDQGLQFLIQYYNGEERAKGNILERFSAQQFPDLHSELNLSSLELGDSALYFCASSVEGQGANTIYFGEGSWLTVV.

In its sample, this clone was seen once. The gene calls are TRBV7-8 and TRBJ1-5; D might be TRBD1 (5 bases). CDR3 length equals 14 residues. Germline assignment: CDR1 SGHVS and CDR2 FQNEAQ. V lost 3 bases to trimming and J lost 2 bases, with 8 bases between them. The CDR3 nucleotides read TGTGCCAGCAGCTTTGACAGAGGCAATCAGCCCCAGCATTTT. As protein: CASSFDRGNQPQHF.

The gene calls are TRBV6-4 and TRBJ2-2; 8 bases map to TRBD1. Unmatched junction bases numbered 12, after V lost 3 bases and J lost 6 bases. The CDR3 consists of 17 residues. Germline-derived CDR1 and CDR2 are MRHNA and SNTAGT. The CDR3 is CASSEGAGTGAPGELFF. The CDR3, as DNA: TGTGCCAGCAGTGAGGGGGCCGGGACAGGTGCCCCCGGGGAGCTGTTTTTT.

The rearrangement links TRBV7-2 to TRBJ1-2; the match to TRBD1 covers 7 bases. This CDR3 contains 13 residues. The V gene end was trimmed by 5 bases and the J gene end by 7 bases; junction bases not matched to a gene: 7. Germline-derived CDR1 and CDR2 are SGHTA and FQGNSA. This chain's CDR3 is CASSEQGLVGYTF. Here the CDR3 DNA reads TGTGCCAGCAGCGAACAGGGGCTAGTTGGCTACACCTTC.

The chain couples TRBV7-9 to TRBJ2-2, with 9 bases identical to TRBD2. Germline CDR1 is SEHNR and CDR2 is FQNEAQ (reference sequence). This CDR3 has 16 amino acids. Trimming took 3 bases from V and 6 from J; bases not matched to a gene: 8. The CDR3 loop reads CASSFLAGVRSGELFF. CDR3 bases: TGTGCCAGCAGCTTCTTAGCGGGGGTGCGGTCCGGGGAGCTGTTTTTT.